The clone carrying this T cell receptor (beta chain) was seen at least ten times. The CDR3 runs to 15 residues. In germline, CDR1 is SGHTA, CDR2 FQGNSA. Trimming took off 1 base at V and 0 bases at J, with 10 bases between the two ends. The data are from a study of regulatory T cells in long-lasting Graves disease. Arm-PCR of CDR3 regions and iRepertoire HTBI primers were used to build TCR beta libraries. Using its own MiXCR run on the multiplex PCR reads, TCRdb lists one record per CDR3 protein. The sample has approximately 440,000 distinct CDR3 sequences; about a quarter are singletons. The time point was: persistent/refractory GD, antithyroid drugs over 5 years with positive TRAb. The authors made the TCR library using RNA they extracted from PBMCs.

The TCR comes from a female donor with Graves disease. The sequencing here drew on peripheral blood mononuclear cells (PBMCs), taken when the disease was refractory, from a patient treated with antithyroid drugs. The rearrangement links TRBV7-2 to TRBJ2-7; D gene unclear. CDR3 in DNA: TGTGCCAGCAGCTTAGAAGTAGGGCACTCCTACGAGCAGTACTTC. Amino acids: CASSLEVGHSYEQYF. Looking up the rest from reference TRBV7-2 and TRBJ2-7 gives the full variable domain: GAGVSQSPSNKVTEKGKDVELRCDPISGHTALYWYRQSLGQGLEFLIYFQGNSAPDKSGLPSDRFSAERTGGSVSTLTIQRTQQEDSAVYLCASSLEVGHSYEQYFGPGTRLTVT.